This T cell receptor (beta chain) was captured by sequencing in a study of blood T cell repertoires in COVID-19. Study details: T cells, B-cell-depleted T cells, or PBMCs provided the cDNA or gDNA that served as material.

Source study methods: Quantification of nucleated cells was approximated via reference gene primer amplification. Libraries were prepared by immunoSEQ multiplex PCR; TCRdb keeps only in-frame clonotypes and omits some of them. V, J and clone size are taken as reported in that table, and D and trimming were inferred from the DNA itself. The table has approximately 260,000 clones, 75% to 95% seen once. Grouping used clinical history reported by participants in a survey and questionnaire. This CDR3 is 12 amino acids long. This chain joins TRBV21-1 and TRBJ1-2; the table gives TRBD1 as D, unverified against the DNA. TRBV21-1 is a pseudogene. The clonotype comes from a woman between 18 and 29 years old who had recovered from COVID-19. Sample: PBMCs or T cells enriched from blood (not recorded which). The CDR3 region has the DNA TGTGCCAGCAGCAAGCAGACAGCTGGCTACACCTTC. Translation gives CASSKQTAGYTF.